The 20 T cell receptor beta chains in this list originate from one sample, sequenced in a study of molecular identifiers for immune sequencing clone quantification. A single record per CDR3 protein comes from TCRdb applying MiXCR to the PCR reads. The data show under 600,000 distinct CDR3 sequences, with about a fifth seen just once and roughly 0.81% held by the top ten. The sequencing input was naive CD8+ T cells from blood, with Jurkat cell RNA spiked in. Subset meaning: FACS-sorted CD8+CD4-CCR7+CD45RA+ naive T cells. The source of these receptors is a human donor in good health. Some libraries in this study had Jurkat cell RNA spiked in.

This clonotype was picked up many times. This CDR3 reads CASSDWGYEQYF. DNA for the CDR3: TGTGCCAGCAGTGACTGGGGCTACGAGCAGTACTTC. This chain links TRBV6-1 with TRBJ2-7; D call uncertain. The CDR3 spans 12 residues. Germline CDR1 is MNHNS and CDR2 is SASEGT. Trimming took 3 bases from V and 3 from J, leaving 6 bases between them.

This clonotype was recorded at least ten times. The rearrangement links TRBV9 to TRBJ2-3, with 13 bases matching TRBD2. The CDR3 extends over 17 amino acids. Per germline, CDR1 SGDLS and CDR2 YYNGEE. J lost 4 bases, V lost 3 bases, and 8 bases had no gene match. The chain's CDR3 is CASSASSGLAGADTQYF. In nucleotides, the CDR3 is TGTGCCAGCAGCGCATCCTCCGGACTAGCGGGAGCAGATACGCAGTATTTT.

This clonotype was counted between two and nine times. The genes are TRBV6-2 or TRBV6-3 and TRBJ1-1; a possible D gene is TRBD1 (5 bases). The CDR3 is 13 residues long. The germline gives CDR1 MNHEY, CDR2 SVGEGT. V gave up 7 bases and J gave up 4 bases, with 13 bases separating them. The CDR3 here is CASTTGAPTEAFF. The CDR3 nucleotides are TGTGCCAGCACAACTGGGGCCCCCACTGAAGCTTTCTTT.

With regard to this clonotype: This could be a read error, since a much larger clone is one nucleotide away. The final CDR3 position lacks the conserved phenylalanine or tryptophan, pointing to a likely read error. CDR3 DNA sequence: TGTGCCAGCGGTCTCACCCTCCGAAATTCACCCCTCCACCTT. Protein sequence: CASGLTLRNSPLHL. The rearrangement joins TRBV6-2 or TRBV6-3 to TRBJ1-6, with D unresolved. CDR1 is MNHEY and CDR2 is SVGEGT in the germline V gene. The CDR3 is 14 amino acids. Deletions cut 8 bases from V and 7 bases from J, with 15 bases between.

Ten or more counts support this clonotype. The CDR3 DNA follows: TGCGCCAGCAGCCAGAGTAGTGGTGAGCAGTTCTTC. Its protein is CASSQSSGEQFF. The rearrangement uses TRBV4-1 and TRBJ2-1; D uncertain. V lost 3 bases, J lost 9 bases, and 9 bases lay in between. This CDR3 has 12 amino acids. Germline V lookup: CDR1 MGHRA, CDR2 YSYEKL.

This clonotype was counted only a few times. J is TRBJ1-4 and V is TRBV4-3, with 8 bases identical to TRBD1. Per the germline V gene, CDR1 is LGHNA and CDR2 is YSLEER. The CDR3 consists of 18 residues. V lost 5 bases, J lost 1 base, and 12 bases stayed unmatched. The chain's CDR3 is CASSFRQGITETNEKLFF. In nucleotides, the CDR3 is TGCGCCAGCAGCTTCCGACAGGGGATAACTGAAACTAATGAAAAACTGTTTTTT.

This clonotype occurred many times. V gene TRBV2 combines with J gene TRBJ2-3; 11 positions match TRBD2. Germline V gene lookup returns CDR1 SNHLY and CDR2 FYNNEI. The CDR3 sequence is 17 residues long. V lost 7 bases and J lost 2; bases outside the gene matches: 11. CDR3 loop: CASMTSGASSDTDTQYF. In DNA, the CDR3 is TGTGCCAGCATGACTAGCGGGGCCTCCTCCGACACAGATACGCAGTATTTT.

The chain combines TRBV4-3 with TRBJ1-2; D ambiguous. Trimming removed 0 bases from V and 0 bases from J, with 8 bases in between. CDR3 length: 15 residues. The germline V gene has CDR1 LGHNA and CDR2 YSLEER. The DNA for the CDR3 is TGCGCCAGCAGCCAAGATACAAGAACTAACTATGGCTACACCTTC. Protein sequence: CASSQDTRTNYGYTF.

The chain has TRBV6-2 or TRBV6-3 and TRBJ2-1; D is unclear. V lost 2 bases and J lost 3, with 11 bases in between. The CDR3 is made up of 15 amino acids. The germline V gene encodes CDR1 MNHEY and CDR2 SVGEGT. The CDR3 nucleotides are TGTGCCAGCAGTTACAGCCAACCCCTCTACAATGAGCAGTTCTTC. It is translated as CASSYSQPLYNEQFF.

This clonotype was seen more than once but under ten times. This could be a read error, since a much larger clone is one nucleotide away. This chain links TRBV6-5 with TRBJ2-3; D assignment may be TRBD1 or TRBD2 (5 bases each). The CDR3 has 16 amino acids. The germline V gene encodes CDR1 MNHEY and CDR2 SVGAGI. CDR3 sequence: CASSLSGSSSIDTQYF. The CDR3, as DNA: TGTGCCAGCAGCCTTTCAGGGAGCTCTAGCATAGATACGCAGTATTTT.

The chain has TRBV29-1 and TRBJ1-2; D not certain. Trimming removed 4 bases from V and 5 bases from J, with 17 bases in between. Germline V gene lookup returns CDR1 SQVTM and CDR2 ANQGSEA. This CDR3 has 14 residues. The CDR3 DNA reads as TGCAGCGTTGCGGCGGCTACCGGCCCTTATGGCTACACCTTC. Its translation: CSVAAATGPYGYTF.

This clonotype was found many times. The CDR3 reads CASSVQQGAISTDTQYF. DNA of the CDR3: TGTGCCAGCAGTGTTCAACAGGGAGCCATTAGCACAGATACGCAGTATTTT. J is TRBJ2-3 and V is TRBV2; possible D gene TRBD1, 6 bases. Trimming pared 4 bases from V and 0 bases from J, leaving 17 bases between. Looked up from germline, CDR1 is SNHLY and CDR2 is FYNNEI. This CDR3 comprises 17 residues.

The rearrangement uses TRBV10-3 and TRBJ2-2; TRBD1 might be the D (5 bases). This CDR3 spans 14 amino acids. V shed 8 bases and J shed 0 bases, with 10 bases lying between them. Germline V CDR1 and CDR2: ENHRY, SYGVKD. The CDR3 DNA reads TGTGCCATCCTCGGACATACGAACACCGGGGAGCTGTTTTTT. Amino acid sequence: CAILGHTNTGELFF.

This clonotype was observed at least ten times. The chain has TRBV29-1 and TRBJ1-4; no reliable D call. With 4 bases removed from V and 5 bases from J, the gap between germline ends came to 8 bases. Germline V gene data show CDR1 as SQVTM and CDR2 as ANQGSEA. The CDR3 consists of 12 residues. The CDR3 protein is CSVGSANEKLFF. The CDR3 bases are TGCAGCGTTGGGTCAGCGAATGAAAAACTGTTTTTT.

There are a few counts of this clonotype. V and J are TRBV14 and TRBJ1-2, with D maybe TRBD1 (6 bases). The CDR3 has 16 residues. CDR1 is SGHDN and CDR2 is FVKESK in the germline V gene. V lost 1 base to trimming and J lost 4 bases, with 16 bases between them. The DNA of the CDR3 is TGTGCCAGCAGCCAAGGCTCCGGGGGCTATTTCTATGGCTACACCTTC. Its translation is CASSQGSGGYFYGYTF. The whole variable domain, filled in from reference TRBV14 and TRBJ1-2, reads EAGVTQFPSHSVIEKGQTVTLRCDPISGHDNLYWYRRVMGKEIKFLLHFVKESKQDESGMPNNRFLAERTGGTYSTLKVQPAELEDSGVYFCASSQGSGGYFYGYTFGSGTRLTVV.

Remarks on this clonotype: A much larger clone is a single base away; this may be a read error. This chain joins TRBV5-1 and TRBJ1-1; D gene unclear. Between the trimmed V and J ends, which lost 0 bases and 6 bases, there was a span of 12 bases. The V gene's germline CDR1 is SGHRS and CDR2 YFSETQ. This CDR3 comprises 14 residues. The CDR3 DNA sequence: TGCGCCAGCAGCTTGGGGCGGCCGGTAGCTGAAGCTTTCTTT. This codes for CASSLGRPVAEAFF.

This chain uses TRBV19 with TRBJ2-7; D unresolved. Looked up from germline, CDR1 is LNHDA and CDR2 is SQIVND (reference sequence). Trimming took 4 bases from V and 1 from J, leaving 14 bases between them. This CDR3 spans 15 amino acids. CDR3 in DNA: TGTGCCAGTAGTACGTCAGCTTCTTCTTCCTACGAGCAGTACTTC. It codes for CASSTSASSSYEQYF. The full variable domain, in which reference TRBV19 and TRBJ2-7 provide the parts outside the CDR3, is DGGITQSPKYLFRKEGQNVTLSCEQNLNHDAMYWYRQDPGQGLRLIYYSQIVNDFQKGDIAEGYSVSREKKESFPLTVTSAQKNPTAFYLCASSTSASSSYEQYFGPGTRLTVT.

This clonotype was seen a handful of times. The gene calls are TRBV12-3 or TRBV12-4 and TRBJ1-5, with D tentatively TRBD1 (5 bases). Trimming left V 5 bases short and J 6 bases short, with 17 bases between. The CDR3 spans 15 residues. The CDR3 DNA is TGTGCCAGCAGTGAAGCCGCGACGGGGCCTCAGCCCCAGCATTTT. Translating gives CASSEAATGPQPQHF.

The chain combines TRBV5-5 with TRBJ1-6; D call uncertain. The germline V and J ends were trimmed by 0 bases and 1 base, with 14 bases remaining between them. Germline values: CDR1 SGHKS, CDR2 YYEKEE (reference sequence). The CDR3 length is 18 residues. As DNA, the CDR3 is TGTGCCAGCAGCTTGGAGGCGGCACCGGTGTCCTATAATTCACCCCTCCACTTT. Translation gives CASSLEAAPVSYNSPLHF.

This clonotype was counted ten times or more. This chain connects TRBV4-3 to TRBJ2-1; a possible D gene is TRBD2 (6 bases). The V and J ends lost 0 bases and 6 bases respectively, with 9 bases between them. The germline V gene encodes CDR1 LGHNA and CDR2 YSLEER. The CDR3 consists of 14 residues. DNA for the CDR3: TGCGCCAGCAGCCAAGATAGGACTACCAATGAGCAGTTCTTC. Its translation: CASSQDRTTNEQFF.